The 9 T cell receptor beta chains below were found in one sample sequenced in a study of T-cell memory formation after mild COVID-19. TCRdb used MiXCR to reprocess the 5' RACE reads, holding one entry per CDR3 protein. The sample consists of about 350,000 distinct CDR3 sequences, 20% of them appearing once. The sequencing input was PBMCs or a T cell subset sorted from them (not recorded which). The origin of the receptors is a man between 18 and 35 years old who had mild COVID-19 (a few samples of this study predate the infection). Cell type and time point are not known.

This clonotype occurred a few times. This chain uses TRBV7-2 with TRBJ2-3; D possibly corresponds to TRBD2 (6 bases). The CDR3 length is 13 residues. Germline values: CDR1 SGHTA, CDR2 FQGNSA. V was pared by 5 bases and J by 8 bases, with 14 bases between. CDR3 DNA: TGTGCCAGCAGCCGTCGGGACTCCGCTACGCAGTATTTT. This codes for CASSRRDSATQYF. Filled out from reference TRBV7-2 and TRBJ2-3, the complete variable domain reads GAGVSQSPSNKVTEKGKDVELRCDPISGHTALYWYRQSLGQGLEFLIYFQGNSAPDKSGLPSDRFSAERTGGSVSTLTIQRTQQEDSAVYLCASSRRDSATQYFGPGTRLTVL.

CDR3 in amino acids: CSAHPPWPAGSEAFF. CDR3 bases: TGCAGTGCCCATCCTCCATGGCCCGCAGGGAGCGAAGCTTTCTTT. V is TRBV20-1 and J is TRBJ1-1; D is possibly TRBD1 (5 bases). The CDR3 has 15 residues. In germline, CDR1 is DFQATT, CDR2 SNEGSKA (reference sequence). V was clipped by 6 bases and J by 8 bases, with 25 bases between them.

This chain links TRBV7-9 with TRBJ2-7; TRBD1 aligns across 8 bases. Trimming cost V 5 bases and J 2 bases; bases outside gene matches: 11. Germline CDR1 SEHNR, CDR2 FQNEAQ (reference sequence). CDR3 length: 16 residues. CDR3 region: CASSPNKGQGAYEQYF. Written as DNA, the CDR3 is TGTGCCAGCAGCCCCAATAAAGGACAGGGAGCCTACGAGCAGTACTTC.

To note about this clonotype: Possible read error: a much larger clone is one base away. The chain couples TRBV7-2 to TRBJ1-6, with D uncertain. Germline V CDR1 and CDR2: SGHTA, FQGNSA. The CDR3 is made up of 15 amino acids. The CDR3 region is CDSSPPMQYNSPLHF. Here the CDR3 DNA reads TGTGACAGCAGCCCCCCCATGCAGTATAATTCACCCCTCCACTTT.

There are a few counts of this clonotype. This chain connects TRBV5-1 to TRBJ1-2; D gene ambiguous. Germline V gives CDR1 SGHRS, CDR2 YFSETQ. V was clipped by 0 bases and J by 0 bases, with 6 bases between them. The CDR3 extends over 14 amino acids. The CDR3 is CASSLEAANYGYTF. CDR3 in DNA: TGCGCCAGCAGCTTGGAAGCCGCTAACTATGGCTACACCTTC.

This clonotype has a count of ten or more. The J gene is TRBJ2-1, the V gene TRBV27, with 7 positions matching TRBD1. CDR1 is MNHEY, CDR2 SMNVEV, per germline (reference sequence). After removal of 3 bases from V and 7 bases from J, the junction contained 12 bases not matched to a gene. This CDR3 comprises 16 residues. CDR3 region: CASSFLATGYRNEQFF. CDR3 coding DNA: TGTGCCAGCAGTTTCTTGGCGACAGGGTATAGGAATGAGCAGTTCTTC.

V usage is TRBV7-2 and J usage is TRBJ2-1, with 9 bases identical to TRBD2. Trimming took 5 bases from V and 5 from J; bases not matched to a gene: 7. Germline V CDR1 and CDR2: SGHTA, FQGNSA. This CDR3 spans 15 amino acids. The CDR3 nucleotides are TGTGCCAGCAGCACATGGACTAGCGCAAACAATGAGCAGTTCTTC. Encoded protein: CASSTWTSANNEQFF.

The chain couples TRBV7-2 to TRBJ1-2, with D unclear. Germline V gives CDR1 SGHTA, CDR2 FQGNSA. V dropped 7 bases and J dropped 1 base, with 16 bases sitting between them. The CDR3 totals 15 residues. The chain's CDR3 is CASTPPGQVNYGYTF. In DNA form, the CDR3 reads TGTGCCAGCACCCCTCCGGGCCAGGTTAACTATGGCTACACCTTC. Full variable domain (missing parts from reference TRBV7-2 and TRBJ1-2): GAGVSQSPSNKVTEKGKDVELRCDPISGHTALYWYRQSLGQGLEFLIYFQGNSAPDKSGLPSDRFSAERTGGSVSTLTIQRTQQEDSAVYLCASTPPGQVNYGYTFGSGTRLTVV.

CDR3 loop: CAWSPLAGAGGDTQYF. CDR3 in DNA: TGTGCCTGGAGTCCCCTAGCGGGGGCCGGTGGTGATACGCAGTATTTT. V is TRBV30 and J is TRBJ2-3; 10 positions agree with TRBD2. Germline trimming cut 2 bases from V and 6 bases from J; bases unmatched to any gene: 11. Germline CDR1 GTSNPN, CDR2 SVGIG (reference sequence). The CDR3 loop spans 16 amino acids.